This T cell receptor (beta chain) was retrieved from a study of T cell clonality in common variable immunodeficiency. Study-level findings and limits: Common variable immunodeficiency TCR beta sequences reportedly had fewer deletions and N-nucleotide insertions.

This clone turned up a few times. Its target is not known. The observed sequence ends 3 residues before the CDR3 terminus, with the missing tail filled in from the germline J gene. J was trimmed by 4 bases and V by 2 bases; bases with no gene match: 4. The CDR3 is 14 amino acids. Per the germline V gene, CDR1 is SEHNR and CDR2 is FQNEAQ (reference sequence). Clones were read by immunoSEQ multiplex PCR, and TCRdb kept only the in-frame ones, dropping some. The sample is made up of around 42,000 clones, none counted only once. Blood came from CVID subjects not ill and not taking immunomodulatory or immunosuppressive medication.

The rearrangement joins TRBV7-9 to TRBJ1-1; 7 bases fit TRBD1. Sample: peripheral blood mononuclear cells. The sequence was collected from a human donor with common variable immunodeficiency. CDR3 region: CASSLQGGGTEAFF. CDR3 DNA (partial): TGTGCCAGCAGCTTACAGGGGGGTGGCACTGAA. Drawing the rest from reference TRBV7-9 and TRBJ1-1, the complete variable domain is DTGVSQNPRHKITKRGQNVTFRCDPISEHNRLYWYRQTLGQGPEFLTYFQNEAQLEKSRLLSDRFSAERPKGSFSTLEIQRTEQGDSAMYLCASSLQGGGTEAFFGQGTRLTVV.